The 2 T cell receptor beta chains below come from one sample, sequenced in a study of T cell changes during pregnancy in multiple sclerosis. TCRdb's copy holds only in-frame clones and misses some; the assay was immunoSEQ multiplex PCR. The sample includes 36,000 or so clones, more than 70% of them seen just once. This sample comprised CD4+ T cells from peripheral blood mononuclear cells, obtained in the first trimester of pregnancy. The receptors here all came from a female donor with multiple sclerosis, enrolled in a pregnancy study.

The chain combines TRBV6-1 with TRBJ1-5; perhaps TRBD1 as D (6 bases). Per the germline V gene, CDR1 is MNHNS and CDR2 is SASEGT. The CDR3 runs 15 residues. The germline V and J ends were trimmed by 2 bases and 1 base, with 9 bases remaining between them. CDR3 coding DNA: TGTGCCAGCAGTGAATTACAGGGCAGCAATCAGCCCCAGCATTTT. Its protein is CASSELQGSNQPQHF.

This rearrangement joins TRBV14 to TRBJ2-1; 9 nucleotides agree with TRBD2. Germline V CDR1 and CDR2: SGHDN, FVKESK. The J segment lost 3 bases and the V segment lost 6 bases, leaving 6 bases of the junction unmatched. The CDR3 loop spans 15 amino acids. The DNA of the CDR3 is TGTGCCAGCAGTCATTATAGCGGGAGCTACAATGAGCAGTTCTTC. Translation gives CASSHYSGSYNEQFF. Full variable domain (outside the CDR3, taken from reference TRBV14 and TRBJ2-1): EAGVTQFPSHSVIEKGQTVTLRCDPISGHDNLYWYRRVMGKEIKFLLHFVKESKQDESGMPNNRFLAERTGGTYSTLKVQPAELEDSGVYFCASSHYSGSYNEQFFGPGTRLTVL.